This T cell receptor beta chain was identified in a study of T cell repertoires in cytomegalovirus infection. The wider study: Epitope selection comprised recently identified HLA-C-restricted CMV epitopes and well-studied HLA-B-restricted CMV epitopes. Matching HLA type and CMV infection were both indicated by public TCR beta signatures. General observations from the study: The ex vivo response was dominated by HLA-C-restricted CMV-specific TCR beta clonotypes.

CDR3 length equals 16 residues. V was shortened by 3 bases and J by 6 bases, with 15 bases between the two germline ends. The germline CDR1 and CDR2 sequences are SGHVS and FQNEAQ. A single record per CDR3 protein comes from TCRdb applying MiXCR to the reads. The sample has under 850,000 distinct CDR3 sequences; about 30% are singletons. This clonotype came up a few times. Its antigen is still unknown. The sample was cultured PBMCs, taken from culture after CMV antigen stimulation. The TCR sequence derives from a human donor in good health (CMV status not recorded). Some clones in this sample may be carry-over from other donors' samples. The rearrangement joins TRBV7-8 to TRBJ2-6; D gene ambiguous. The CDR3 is CASSFRERSSANVLTF. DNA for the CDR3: TGTGCCAGCAGCTTTAGGGAAAGAAGCTCGGCCAACGTCCTGACTTTC.